The next 15 T cell receptor beta chains were all read from a single sample in a study of CXCR3-negative and CXCR3-positive naive CD8 T cells. The libraries of TRB cDNA were constructed through 5' RACE using UMI labels. From the 5' RACE reads, TCRdb lists one entry per CDR3 protein and no DNA. The sample holds about 92,000 distinct CDR3 sequences. The source material was naive CXCR3- CD8+ T cells from blood. The subset is: CD45RO-CCR7+CD27+CD95- naive CD8+ T cells lacking CXCR3 (TNR3-). The receptor set was obtained from a human donor in good health. Some clones in this sample may be carry-over from other donors' samples.

The V gene is TRBV7-2, the J gene TRBJ2-7; the TCRdb call, TRBD1, lacks DNA for checking. The CDR3 is 14 residues long. Germline assignment: CDR1 SGHTA and CDR2 FQGNSA. CDR3 loop: CASSFHGGSYEQYF.

The chain joins TRBV6-5 to TRBJ2-3. This CDR3 spans 13 amino acids. In germline, CDR1 is MNHEY, CDR2 SVGAGI. CDR3 amino acids: CASSYSNTDTQYF.

The chain uses TRBV28 and TRBJ2-3; without DNA, the TCRdb call of TRBD1 cannot be checked. The CDR3 loop spans 14 amino acids. The germline CDR1 and CDR2 sequences are MDHEN and SYDVKM. CDR3 sequence reads: CASSVRDRYLTQYF.

This chain connects TRBV6-5 to TRBJ2-1; there is no DNA to check the TCRdb D call of TRBD1. Germline V CDR1 and CDR2: MNHEY, SVGAGI. The CDR3 is 13 residues long. CDR3 region: CASSFGIYNEQFF.

The chain combines TRBV29-1 with TRBJ1-2; the D gene TCRdb calls, TRBD1, cannot be checked with no DNA. This CDR3 region has 11 residues. CDR1 is SQVTM and CDR2 is ANQGSEA in the germline V gene. The CDR3 sequence: CSVRDGYGYTF.

V gene TRBV29-1 combines with J gene TRBJ2-4; TCRdb proposes TRBD1, but this gene call is untestable without DNA. In germline, CDR1 is SQVTM, CDR2 ANQGSEA. The CDR3 is 17 residues long. The CDR3 sequence is CSVEVQPGQGAMYIQYF.

The rearrangement joins TRBV7-7 to TRBJ2-7; TCRdb names TRBD2, which stays unverified in the absence of DNA. CDR3 length equals 19 residues. Germline CDR1 and CDR2: SSHAT and FNYEAQ (reference sequence). The chain's CDR3 is CASSLMIGLAGRRTYEQYF.

V gene TRBV11-3 combines with J gene TRBJ2-1; the D call from TCRdb, TRBD2, cannot be confirmed without DNA. From germline, CDR1 is SGHNT and CDR2 YENEEA. The length of the CDR3 is 17 residues. The CDR3: CASSLASLAAAYNEQFF.

The V call is TRBV28, the J call TRBJ2-7; TCRdb picks TRBD1, but there is no DNA to check that call. This CDR3 spans 14 amino acids. Germline values: CDR1 MDHEN, CDR2 SYDVKM. The chain's CDR3 is CASSLQGAAYEQYF. Full variable domain (rest looked up from reference TRBV28 and TRBJ2-7): DVKVTQSSRYLVKRTGEKVFLECVQDMDHENMFWYRQDPGLGLRLIYFSYDVKMKEKGDIPEGYSVSREKKERFSLILESASTNQTSMYLCASSLQGAAYEQYFGPGTRLTVT.

The chain has TRBV29-1 and TRBJ1-2; TCRdb's D call of TRBD1 is untestable without DNA. From germline, CDR1 is SQVTM and CDR2 ANQGSEA. The CDR3 contains 18 residues. The CDR3 protein is CSVEDSSDREGIPYGYTF.

This chain joins TRBV7-8 and TRBJ2-5. This CDR3 is 14 amino acids long. The germline V gene has CDR1 SGHVS and CDR2 FQNEAQ. CDR3 amino acids: CASRLSYRQETQYF.

The V call is TRBV29-1, the J call TRBJ1-2. This CDR3 has 11 residues. CDR1 and CDR2 (germline): SQVTM, ANQGSEA. CDR3: CSVQEDYGYTF.

The chain combines TRBV18 with TRBJ2-7. Germline values: CDR1 KGHSH, CDR2 LQKENI. CDR3 size: 15 residues. CDR3: CASSPPGVSTYEQYF.

The chain combines TRBV29-1 with TRBJ2-1; TCRdb calls TRBD1, which cannot be checked without DNA. Germline CDR1 and CDR2: SQVTM and ANQGSEA. This CDR3 spans 13 amino acids. CDR3 sequence reads: CSAGGGHTDEQFF.

V usage is TRBV28 and J usage is TRBJ2-3; the D call from TCRdb, TRBD1, cannot be confirmed without DNA. The CDR3 length is 12 residues. CDR1 and CDR2 (germline): MDHEN, SYDVKM. The CDR3 spells CASGGAENTQYF.